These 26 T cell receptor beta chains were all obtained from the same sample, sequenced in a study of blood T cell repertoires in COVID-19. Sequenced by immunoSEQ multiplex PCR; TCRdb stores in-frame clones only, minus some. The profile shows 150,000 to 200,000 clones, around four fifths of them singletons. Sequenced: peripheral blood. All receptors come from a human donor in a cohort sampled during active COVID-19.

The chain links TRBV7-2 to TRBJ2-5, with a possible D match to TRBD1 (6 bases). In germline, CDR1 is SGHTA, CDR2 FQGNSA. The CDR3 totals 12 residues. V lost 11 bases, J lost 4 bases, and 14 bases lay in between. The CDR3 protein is CASLGAGETQYF. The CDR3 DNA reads TGTGCCTCCCTGGGGGCAGGAGAGACCCAGTACTTC.

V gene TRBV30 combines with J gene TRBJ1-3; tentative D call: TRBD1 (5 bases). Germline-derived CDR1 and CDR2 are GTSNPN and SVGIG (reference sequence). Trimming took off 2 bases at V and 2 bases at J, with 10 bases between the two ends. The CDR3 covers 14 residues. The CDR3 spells CAWSPGATGNTIYF. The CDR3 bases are TGTGCCTGGAGTCCTGGGGCCACTGGAAACACCATATATTTT.

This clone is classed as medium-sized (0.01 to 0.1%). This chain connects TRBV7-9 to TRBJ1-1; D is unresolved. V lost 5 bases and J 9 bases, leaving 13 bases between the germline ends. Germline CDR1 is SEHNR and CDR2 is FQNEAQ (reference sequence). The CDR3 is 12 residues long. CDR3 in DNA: TGTGCCAGCAGCCAAGGCGGTTATAAAGCTTTCTTT. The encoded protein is CASSQGGYKAFF.

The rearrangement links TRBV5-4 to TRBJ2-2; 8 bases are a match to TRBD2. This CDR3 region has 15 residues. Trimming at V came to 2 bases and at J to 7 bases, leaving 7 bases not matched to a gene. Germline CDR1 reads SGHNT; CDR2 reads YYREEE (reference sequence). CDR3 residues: CASSFAGGAHGELFF. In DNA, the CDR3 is TGTGCCAGCAGCTTTGCCGGGGGGGCCCACGGGGAGCTGTTTTTT.

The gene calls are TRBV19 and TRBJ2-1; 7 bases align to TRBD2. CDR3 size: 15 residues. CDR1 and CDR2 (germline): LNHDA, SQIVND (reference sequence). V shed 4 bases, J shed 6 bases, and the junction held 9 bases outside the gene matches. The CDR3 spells CASSTSGLSTNEQFF. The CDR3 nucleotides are TGTGCCAGTAGTACTAGCGGACTCTCCACCAATGAGCAGTTCTTC.

In DNA form, the CDR3 reads TGTGCCACCAGCGGAGGACAGGGTAGTTGGGGACAGCCCCAGCATTTT. It yields the protein CATSGGQGSWGQPQHF. The genes are TRBV15 and TRBJ1-5, with 8 nucleotides matching TRBD1. The CDR3 consists of 16 residues. The V segment lost 5 bases and the J segment 7 bases; nucleotides outside the gene matches: 13. Germline CDR1 LNHNV, CDR2 YYDKDF (reference sequence).

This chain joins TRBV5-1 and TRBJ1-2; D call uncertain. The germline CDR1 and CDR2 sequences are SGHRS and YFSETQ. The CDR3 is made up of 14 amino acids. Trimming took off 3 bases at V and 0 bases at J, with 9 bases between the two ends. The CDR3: CASSYESSNYGYTF. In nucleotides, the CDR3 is TGCGCCAGCAGCTACGAGTCATCTAACTATGGCTACACCTTC.

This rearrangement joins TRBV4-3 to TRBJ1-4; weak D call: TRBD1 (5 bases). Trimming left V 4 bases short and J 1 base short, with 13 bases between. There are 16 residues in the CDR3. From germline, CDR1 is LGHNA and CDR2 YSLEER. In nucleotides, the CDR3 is TGCGCCAGCAGCCGGTCGCCAGGGCAAACTAATGAAAAACTGTTTTTT. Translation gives CASSRSPGQTNEKLFF.

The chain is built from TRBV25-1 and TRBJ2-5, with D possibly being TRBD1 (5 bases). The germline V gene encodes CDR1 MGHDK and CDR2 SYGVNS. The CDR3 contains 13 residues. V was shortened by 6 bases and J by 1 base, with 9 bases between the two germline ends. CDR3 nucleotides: TGTGCCAGCAGCAGGGCTCCCCAAGAGACCCAGTACTTC. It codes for CASSRAPQETQYF.

CDR3 residues: CAWMDRGSYNEQFF. CDR3 DNA sequence: TGTGCCTGGATGGACAGGGGCTCCTACAATGAGCAGTTCTTC. The chain is built from TRBV30 and TRBJ2-1; TRBD1 aligns across 9 bases. CDR3 length: 14 amino acids. Germline V gene lookup returns CDR1 GTSNPN and CDR2 SVGIG (reference sequence). V shed 4 bases, J shed 0 bases, and the junction held 1 base outside the gene matches.

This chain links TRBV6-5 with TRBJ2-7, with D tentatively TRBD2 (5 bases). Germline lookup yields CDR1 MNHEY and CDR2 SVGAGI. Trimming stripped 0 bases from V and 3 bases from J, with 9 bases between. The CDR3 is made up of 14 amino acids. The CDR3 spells CASSYSPAGYEQYF. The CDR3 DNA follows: TGTGCCAGCAGTTACTCGCCCGCGGGCTACGAGCAGTACTTC.

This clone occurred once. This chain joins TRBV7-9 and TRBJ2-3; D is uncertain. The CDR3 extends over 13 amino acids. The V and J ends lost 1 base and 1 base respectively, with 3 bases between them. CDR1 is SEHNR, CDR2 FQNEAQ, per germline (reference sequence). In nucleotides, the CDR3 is TGTGCCAGCAGCTTAGTAGGCACAGATACGCAGTATTTT. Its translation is CASSLVGTDTQYF.

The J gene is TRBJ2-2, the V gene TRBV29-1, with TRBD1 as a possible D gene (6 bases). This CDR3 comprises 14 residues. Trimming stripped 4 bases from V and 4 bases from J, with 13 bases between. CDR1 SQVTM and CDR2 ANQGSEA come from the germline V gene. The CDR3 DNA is TGCAGCGTTGTTCCTCCAGGGGTCACCGGGGAGCTGTTTTTT. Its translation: CSVVPPGVTGELFF.

The CDR3 DNA reads TGTGCCAGCAGGTCCACTAGCGGGTCTTACGAGCAGTACTTC. Protein product: CASRSTSGSYEQYF. This chain connects TRBV6-5 to TRBJ2-7, with 9 bases lining up with TRBD2. CDR1 is MNHEY and CDR2 is SVGAGI in the germline V gene. After removal of 6 bases from V and 4 bases from J, the junction contained 7 bases not matched to a gene. The CDR3 is made up of 14 amino acids.

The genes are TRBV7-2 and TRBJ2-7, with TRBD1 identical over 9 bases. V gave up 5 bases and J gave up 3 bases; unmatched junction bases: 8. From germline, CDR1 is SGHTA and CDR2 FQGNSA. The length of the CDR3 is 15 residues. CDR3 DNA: TGTGCCAGCAGCCCCCTCGGGACAGGGTTCTACGAGCAGTACTTC. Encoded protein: CASSPLGTGFYEQYF.

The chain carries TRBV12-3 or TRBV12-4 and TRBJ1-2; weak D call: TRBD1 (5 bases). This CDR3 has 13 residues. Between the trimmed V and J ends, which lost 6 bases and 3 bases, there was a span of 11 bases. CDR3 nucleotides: TGTGCCAGCAGCCTCGACAGTGACTATGGCTACACCTTC. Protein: CASSLDSDYGYTF.

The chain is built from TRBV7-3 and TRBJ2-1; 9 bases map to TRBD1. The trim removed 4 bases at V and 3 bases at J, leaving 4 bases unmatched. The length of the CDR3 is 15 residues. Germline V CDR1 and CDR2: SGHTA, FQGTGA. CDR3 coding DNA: TGTGCCAGCAGCTCAAGACAGGGGGTCTACAATGAGCAGTTCTTC. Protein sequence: CASSSRQGVYNEQFF.

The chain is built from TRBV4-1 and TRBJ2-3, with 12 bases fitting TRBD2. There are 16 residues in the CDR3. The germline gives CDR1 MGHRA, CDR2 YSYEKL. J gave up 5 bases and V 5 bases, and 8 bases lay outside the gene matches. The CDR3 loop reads CASSVRLAGVVDTQYF. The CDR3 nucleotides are TGCGCCAGCAGCGTACGACTAGCGGGGGTAGTAGATACGCAGTATTTT.

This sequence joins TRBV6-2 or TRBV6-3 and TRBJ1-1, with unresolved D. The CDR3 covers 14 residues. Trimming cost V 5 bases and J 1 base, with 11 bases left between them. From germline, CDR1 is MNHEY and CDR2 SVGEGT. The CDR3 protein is CASSPIRGNTEAFF. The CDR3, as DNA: TGTGCCAGCAGTCCCATTCGGGGGAACACTGAAGCTTTCTTT.

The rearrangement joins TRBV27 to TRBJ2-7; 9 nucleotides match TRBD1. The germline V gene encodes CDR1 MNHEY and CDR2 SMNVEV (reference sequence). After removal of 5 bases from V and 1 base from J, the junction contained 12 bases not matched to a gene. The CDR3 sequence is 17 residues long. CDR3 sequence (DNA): TGTGCCAGCAGTCCTGGACAGGGGAGACCCCTATCCTACGAGCAGTACTTC. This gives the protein CASSPGQGRPLSYEQYF.

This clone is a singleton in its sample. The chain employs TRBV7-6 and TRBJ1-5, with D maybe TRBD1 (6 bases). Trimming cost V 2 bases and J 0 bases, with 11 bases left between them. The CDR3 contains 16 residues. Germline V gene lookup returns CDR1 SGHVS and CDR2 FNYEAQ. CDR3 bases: TGTGCCAGCAGCTTAAGTATCAGGGGTAGCAATCAGCCCCAGCATTTT. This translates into CASSLSIRGSNQPQHF.

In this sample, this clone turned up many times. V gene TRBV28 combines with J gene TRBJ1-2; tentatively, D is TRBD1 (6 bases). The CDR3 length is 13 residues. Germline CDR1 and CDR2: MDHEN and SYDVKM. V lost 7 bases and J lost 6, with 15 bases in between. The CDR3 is CASTMGGRDGYTF. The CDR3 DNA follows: TGTGCCAGCACCATGGGGGGGCGCGATGGCTACACCTTC.

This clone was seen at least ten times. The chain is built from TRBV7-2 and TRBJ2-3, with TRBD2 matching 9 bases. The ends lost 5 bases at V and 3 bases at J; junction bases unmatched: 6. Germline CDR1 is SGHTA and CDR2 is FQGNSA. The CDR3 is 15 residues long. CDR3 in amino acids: CASSESGRNTDTQYF. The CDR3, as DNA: TGTGCCAGCAGCGAAAGCGGGAGGAATACAGATACGCAGTATTTT.

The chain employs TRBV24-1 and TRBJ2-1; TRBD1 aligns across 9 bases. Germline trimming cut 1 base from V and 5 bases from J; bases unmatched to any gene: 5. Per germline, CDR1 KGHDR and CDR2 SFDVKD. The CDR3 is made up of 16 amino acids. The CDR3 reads CATSDLTGTGNNEQFF. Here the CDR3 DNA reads TGTGCCACCAGTGATTTAACCGGGACAGGGAACAATGAGCAGTTCTTC.

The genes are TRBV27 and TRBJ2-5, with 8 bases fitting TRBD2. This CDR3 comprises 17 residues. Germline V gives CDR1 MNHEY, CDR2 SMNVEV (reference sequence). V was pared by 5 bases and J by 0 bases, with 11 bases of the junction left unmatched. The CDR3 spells CASSPRWQRGYQETQYF. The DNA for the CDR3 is TGTGCCAGCAGTCCCCGGTGGCAGCGGGGGTACCAAGAGACCCAGTACTTC.

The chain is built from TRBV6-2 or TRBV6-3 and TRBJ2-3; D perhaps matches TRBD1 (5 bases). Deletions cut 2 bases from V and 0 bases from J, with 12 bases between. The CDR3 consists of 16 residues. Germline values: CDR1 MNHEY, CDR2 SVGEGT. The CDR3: CASSYRQGESTDTQYF. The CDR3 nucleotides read TGTGCCAGCAGTTACCGGCAGGGCGAGAGCACAGATACGCAGTATTTT.